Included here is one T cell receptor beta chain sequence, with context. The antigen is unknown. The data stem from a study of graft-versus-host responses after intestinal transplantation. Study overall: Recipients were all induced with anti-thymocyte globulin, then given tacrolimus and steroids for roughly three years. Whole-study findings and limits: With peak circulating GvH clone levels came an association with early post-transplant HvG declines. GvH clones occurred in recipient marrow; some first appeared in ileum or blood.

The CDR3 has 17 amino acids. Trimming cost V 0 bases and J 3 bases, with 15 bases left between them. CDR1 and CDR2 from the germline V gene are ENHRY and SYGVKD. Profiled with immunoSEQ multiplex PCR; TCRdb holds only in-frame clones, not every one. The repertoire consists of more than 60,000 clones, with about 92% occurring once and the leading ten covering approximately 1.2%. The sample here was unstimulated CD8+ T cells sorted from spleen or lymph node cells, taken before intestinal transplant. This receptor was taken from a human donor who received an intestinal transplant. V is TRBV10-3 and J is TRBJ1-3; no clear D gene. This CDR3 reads CAISESLTRRRGNTIYF. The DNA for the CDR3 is TGTGCCATCAGTGAGTCGTTGACTAGACGGCGTGGAAACACCATATATTTT.